The 27 T cell receptor beta chains listed next were all sequenced from one sample in a study of blood T cell repertoires in COVID-19. The protocol was immunoSEQ multiplex PCR, while the TCRdb copy is restricted to in-frame clones and leaves out a portion. The data contain 150,000 to 200,000 clones, 80% to 90% of them seen just once; the ten biggest clones take up around a fifth. Sequenced material: peripheral blood. The receptors stem from a woman over 75 with acute or convalescent COVID-19.

The genes are TRBV7-9 and TRBJ1-2; D is undetermined. The CDR3 sequence is 12 residues long. CDR1 and CDR2 from the germline V gene are SEHNR and FQNEAQ (reference sequence). V was trimmed by 5 bases and J by 3 bases, leaving 7 bases between them. CDR3 bases: TGTGCCAGCAGCCCTCGGGACTATGGCTACACCTTC. It codes for CASSPRDYGYTF.

J is TRBJ2-4 and V is TRBV28; D may be TRBD1 (5 bases). The germline V and J ends were trimmed by 4 bases and 1 base, with 8 bases remaining between them. The germline V gene has CDR1 MDHEN and CDR2 SYDVKM. This CDR3 spans 14 amino acids. The CDR3 sequence is CASSSQGAKNIQYF. For the CDR3, the DNA is TGTGCCAGCAGTTCGCAGGGTGCCAAAAACATTCAGTACTTC.

In its sample, this clone was seen a few times. The rearrangement uses TRBV7-9 and TRBJ2-2, with D tentatively TRBD1 (6 bases). Trimming took off 5 bases at V and 3 bases at J, with 10 bases between the two ends. The CDR3 has 14 residues. Germline CDR1 and CDR2: SEHNR and FQNEAQ (reference sequence). CDR3 amino acids: CASSRRQDTGELFF. CDR3 sequence (DNA): TGTGCCAGCAGCCGTCGACAGGACACCGGGGAGCTGTTTTTT.

A few counts support this clone. The chain recombines TRBV6-4 with TRBJ1-1; 7 nucleotides line up with TRBD1. Germline trimming cut 7 bases from V and 5 bases from J; bases unmatched to any gene: 7. This CDR3 spans 13 amino acids. The germline V gene encodes CDR1 MRHNA and CDR2 SNTAGT. CDR3 protein: CASMNRGGTEAFF. CDR3 nucleotide sequence: TGTGCCAGCATGAACAGGGGAGGAACTGAAGCTTTCTTT.

The chain uses TRBV6-2 or TRBV6-3 and TRBJ1-1; TRBD1 matches 7 bases. This CDR3 contains 16 residues. Trimming took 0 bases from V and 3 from J; bases not matched to a gene: 7. In germline, CDR1 is MNHEY, CDR2 SVGEGT. As DNA, the CDR3 is TGTGCCAGCAGTTACTCAGGGGGCCCGGGGGACACTGAAGCTTTCTTT. This sequence encodes CASSYSGGPGDTEAFF.

The gene calls are TRBV7-9 and TRBJ1-2, with D tentatively TRBD1 (6 bases). The V end lost 2 bases, the J end lost 0 bases, and 13 bases lay between the germline ends. Germline V gives CDR1 SEHNR, CDR2 FQNEAQ (reference sequence). This CDR3 comprises 16 residues. This CDR3 is CASSLLFQGSNYGYTF. The CDR3 DNA reads TGTGCCAGCAGCTTATTGTTCCAGGGGTCTAACTATGGCTACACCTTC.

The V gene is TRBV5-4, the J gene TRBJ1-1; TRBD1 agrees at 8 bases. Germline V gives CDR1 SGHNT, CDR2 YYREEE (reference sequence). CDR3 length: 15 amino acids. The trim removed 4 bases at V and 6 bases at J, leaving 11 bases unmatched. CDR3: CASSTNTGGGAEAFF. CDR3 bases: TGTGCCAGCAGCACAAATACAGGGGGAGGTGCTGAAGCTTTCTTT.

This CDR3 is CASSGGRRHEQYF. The CDR3 DNA reads as TGTGCCAGCAGTGGCGGGAGACGACACGAGCAGTACTTC. The chain combines TRBV2 with TRBJ2-7; 7 positions agree with TRBD2. After removal of 4 bases from V and 5 bases from J, the junction contained 5 bases not matched to a gene. Germline V gives CDR1 SNHLY, CDR2 FYNNEI. This CDR3 contains 13 residues.

The rearrangement joins TRBV7-9 to TRBJ1-3, with unresolved D. The CDR3 is 14 amino acids. Germline V gene lookup returns CDR1 SEHNR and CDR2 FQNEAQ (reference sequence). The V gene lost 3 bases and the J gene lost 2 bases, with 8 bases spanning the gap. CDR3: CASSFSIAGNTIYF. DNA for the CDR3: TGTGCCAGCAGCTTCTCTATAGCTGGAAACACCATATATTTT.

This clone was detected only a few times. The chain recombines TRBV10-3 with TRBJ2-3, with D possibly matching TRBD2 (7 bases). V lost 6 bases and J 2 bases, leaving 12 bases between the germline ends. The CDR3 has 14 residues. The germline V gene encodes CDR1 ENHRY and CDR2 SYGVKD. CDR3 loop: CAIRGGGLTDTQYF. Here the CDR3 DNA reads TGTGCCATCAGAGGGGGGGGGCTCACAGATACGCAGTATTTT.

The chain has TRBV10-1 and TRBJ2-1; D might be TRBD2 (5 bases). The V end was cut by 0 bases, the J end by 6 bases, with 15 bases between. The germline gives CDR1 WNHNN, CDR2 SYGVQD (reference sequence). This CDR3 contains 16 residues. The CDR3 spells CASSESRTQYGNEQFF. The CDR3 nucleotides are TGCGCCAGCAGTGAGTCCAGGACTCAGTACGGCAATGAGCAGTTCTTC.

The V gene is TRBV11-2, the J gene TRBJ1-1; D possibly corresponds to TRBD1 (5 bases). V was clipped by 5 bases and J by 5 bases, with 12 bases between them. The germline gives CDR1 SGHAT, CDR2 FQNNGV. CDR3 length: 13 amino acids. The CDR3 loop reads CASSLLGGTEAFF. The CDR3 DNA reads as TGTGCCAGCAGCCTTTTGGGGGGGACTGAAGCTTTCTTT.

This clone has just one count. This rearrangement joins TRBV5-6 to TRBJ1-6; possible D gene TRBD1, 6 bases. Trimming stripped 3 bases from V and 9 bases from J, with 7 bases between. Germline values: CDR1 SGHDT, CDR2 YYEEEE. The CDR3 contains 12 residues. CDR3 DNA sequence: TGTGCCAGCAGCTGGACAGTTTCACCCCTCCACTTT. Protein sequence: CASSWTVSPLHF.

The chain recombines TRBV28 with TRBJ1-2; weak D call: TRBD1 (6 bases). V lost 5 bases and J lost 7, with 14 bases in between. Per germline, CDR1 MDHEN and CDR2 SYDVKM. The CDR3 has 13 residues. The DNA of the CDR3 is TGTGCCAGCAGTCGGACTGGGGGCCGTGGCTACACCTTC. It specifies CASSRTGGRGYTF.

Only a few counts were recorded for this clone. The chain carries TRBV12-3 or TRBV12-4 and TRBJ1-4, with 7 bases fitting TRBD1. V dropped 7 bases and J dropped 4; count of bases not matched to a gene: 3. This CDR3 is built from 13 residues. The CDR3 region has the DNA TGTGCCAGCAAGAGGGGGCATAATGAAAAACTGTTTTTT. Translation gives CASKRGHNEKLFF.

The chain uses TRBV11-2 and TRBJ2-3; D might be TRBD1 (9 bases). The CDR3 runs 18 residues. Trimming left V 1 base short and J 4 bases short, with 21 bases between. The germline gives CDR1 SGHAT, CDR2 FQNNGV. CDR3 bases: TGTGCCAGCAGCTTAGCGGGAGGGGACAGGGTGGGGGCAGATACGCAGTATTTT. Translation: CASSLAGGDRVGADTQYF. Looking up the rest from reference TRBV11-2 and TRBJ2-3 gives the full variable domain: EAGVAQSPRYKIIEKRQSVAFWCNPISGHATLYWYQQILGQGPKLLIQFQNNGVVDDSQLPKDRFSAERLKGVDSTLKIQPAKLEDSAVYLCASSLAGGDRVGADTQYFGPGTRLTVL.

This clone has just one count. V gene TRBV5-4 combines with J gene TRBJ2-3; 8 bases fit TRBD1. Germline V gene data show CDR1 as SGHNT and CDR2 as YYREEE (reference sequence). With V trimmed by 7 bases and J by 5 bases, 24 bases remained unmatched. The CDR3 contains 19 residues. CDR3 bases: TGTGCCAGCGGACTCTCTTTGATGACTCAGACAGGGGTGCGAGATACGCAGTATTTT. As protein: CASGLSLMTQTGVRDTQYF.

The rearrangement uses TRBV28 and TRBJ2-1; D not certain. CDR3 length: 12 amino acids. Trimming took off 11 bases at V and 2 bases at J, with 10 bases between the two ends. From germline, CDR1 is MDHEN and CDR2 SYDVKM. CDR3 sequence reads: CAVPGAYNEQFF. The CDR3 region has the DNA TGTGCCGTTCCAGGCGCCTACAATGAGCAGTTCTTC. Using reference TRBV28 and TRBJ2-1 for the parts outside the CDR3, the full variable domain is DVKVTQSSRYLVKRTGEKVFLECVQDMDHENMFWYRQDPGLGLRLIYFSYDVKMKEKGDIPEGYSVSREKKERFSLILESASTNQTSMYLCAVPGAYNEQFFGPGTRLTVL.

The chain is built from TRBV5-6 and TRBJ1-4; TRBD1 aligns across 7 bases. The CDR3 contains 14 residues. Per the germline V gene, CDR1 is SGHDT and CDR2 is YYEEEE. The junction had 7 bases not matched to a gene; V was cut back by 3 bases and J by 8 bases. CDR3 protein: CASSYGTAGEKLFF. The CDR3 DNA is TGTGCCAGCAGCTACGGGACAGCAGGAGAAAAACTGTTTTTT.

The chain links TRBV19 to TRBJ2-7; 12 bases are shared with TRBD2. CDR1 is LNHDA and CDR2 is SQIVND in the germline V gene (reference sequence). J lost 5 bases, V lost 5 bases, and 10 bases had no gene match. This CDR3 has 16 amino acids. For the CDR3, the DNA is TGTGCCAGTAGTCCCTTCTCCCGGACTAGCGGGGACGAGCAGTACTTC. This gives the protein CASSPFSRTSGDEQYF.

The chain couples TRBV3-1 (or the pseudogene TRBV3-2) to TRBJ2-1; 7 bases align to TRBD2. J lost 5 bases, V lost 1 base, and 8 bases had no gene match. The CDR3 extends over 16 amino acids. CDR1 and CDR2 (germline): LGHDT, YNNKEL (reference sequence). The CDR3 region is CASSQVILALDNEQFF. The CDR3 nucleotides read TGTGCCAGCAGCCAAGTAATACTAGCGCTCGACAATGAGCAGTTCTTC.

The chain recombines TRBV4-1 with TRBJ1-3; 12 bases are a match to TRBD1. V shed 4 bases and J 5 bases; nucleotides not matched to a gene: 9. This CDR3 is built from 17 residues. Germline V gene lookup returns CDR1 MGHRA and CDR2 YSYEKL. CDR3 coding DNA: TGCGCCAGCAGCCCCAGCGGTGGGACAGGGGGCCGAAACACCATATATTTT. The encoded protein is CASSPSGGTGGRNTIYF.

The gene calls are TRBV19 and TRBJ2-1; the D gene is possibly TRBD2 (5 bases). Per germline, CDR1 LNHDA and CDR2 SQIVND (reference sequence). The CDR3 extends over 20 amino acids. The ends were cut back, 3 bases at V and 0 bases at J, with 24 bases in the middle. DNA for the CDR3: TGTGCCAGTAGTATCTTCGGGCTAGGGCGGGCCGAGAGCTCCTACAATGAGCAGTTCTTC. As protein: CASSIFGLGRAESSYNEQFF. The complete variable domain, with remaining parts taken from reference TRBV19 and TRBJ2-1, reads DGGITQSPKYLFRKEGQNVTLSCEQNLNHDAMYWYRQDPGQGLRLIYYSQIVNDFQKGDIAEGYSVSREKKESFPLTVTSAQKNPTAFYLCASSIFGLGRAESSYNEQFFGPGTRLTVL.

The chain carries TRBV7-3 and TRBJ2-3; 8 bases align to TRBD2. The V gene end was trimmed by 2 bases and the J gene end by 2 bases; junction bases not matched to a gene: 6. Germline-derived CDR1 and CDR2 are SGHTA and FQGTGA. CDR3 size: 16 residues. The CDR3 reads CASSLPSGGITDTQYF. CDR3 DNA sequence: TGTGCCAGCAGCTTACCCAGCGGGGGAATCACAGATACGCAGTATTTT.

The chain employs TRBV7-2 and TRBJ1-2; TRBD1 might be the D (5 bases). The CDR3 is made up of 15 amino acids. CDR1 and CDR2 from the germline V gene are SGHTA and FQGNSA. V was shortened by 5 bases and J by 4 bases, with 17 bases between the two germline ends. The CDR3 loop is CASSQTTTGTYGYTF. CDR3 coding DNA: TGTGCCAGCAGCCAAACCACCACAGGTACCTATGGCTACACCTTC.

The gene calls are TRBV14 and TRBJ2-5, with D possibly TRBD2 on 5 matching bases. Germline loops: CDR1 SGHDN, CDR2 FVKESK. The CDR3 covers 13 residues. V was clipped by 4 bases and J by 1 base, with 7 bases between them. CDR3 region: CASSLEGQETQYF. CDR3 DNA: TGTGCCAGCAGCCTCGAGGGCCAAGAGACCCAGTACTTC.

This chain links TRBV10-2 with TRBJ2-1; TRBD1 matches 7 bases. V lost 0 bases and J lost 8; bases outside the gene matches: 4. The CDR3 length is 14 residues. Germline CDR1 WSHSY, CDR2 SAAADI. CDR3 loop: CASSESTGRDEQFF. Here the CDR3 DNA reads TGCGCCAGCAGTGAGTCGACAGGGCGGGATGAGCAGTTCTTC.